This is a list of T cell receptor beta chains from one sample in a study of T cells after yellow fever vaccination. TCRdb reanalysed the 5' RACE reads using MiXCR and keeps one entry per CDR3 protein. The table has more than 95,000 distinct CDR3 sequences, about 15% seen once; the top ten hold around 40%. Source: CD8+ T cells sorted from PBMCs, taken 5 days after the yellow fever booster vaccination. The receptors originated from a man aged 18-30 years who received the YFV17D yellow fever vaccine. Each CDR3 is given with its conserved first and last residue. The order of the fields is J gene, D gene, V gene, clone size, CDR3 protein, CDR3 DNA. A D gene is named only where the DNA matches it firmly. Only some rows state a clone size, as once, few, many or a class for expanded clones.

J: TRBJ1-5; D: .; V: TRBV4-1; size: .; CDR3: CASSQVWGNQPQHF; DNA: TGCGCCAGCAGCCAAGTCTGGGGGAATCAGCCCCAGCATTTT
J: TRBJ2-2; D: TRBD2; V: TRBV7-6; size: .; CDR3: CASSQTGGTYTGELFF; DNA: TGTGCCAGCAGCCAAACGGGGGGGACCTACACCGGGGAGCTGTTTTTT
J: TRBJ2-3; D: .; V: TRBV7-9; size: few; CDR3: CASRQGMHTQYF; DNA: TGTGCCAGCAGACAAGGGATGCATACGCAGTATTTT
J: TRBJ1-2; D: .; V: TRBV29-1; size: .; CDR3: CSVVQGSYGYTF; DNA: TGCAGCGTTGTACAGGGCAGCTATGGCTACACCTTC
J: TRBJ2-7; D: TRBD1; V: TRBV20-1; size: .; CDR3: CSAPGQGYYEQYF; DNA: TGCAGTGCCCCGGGACAGGGGTACTACGAGCAGTACTTC
J: TRBJ2-3; D: .; V: TRBV5-4; size: few; CDR3: CASSVGNTDTQYF; DNA: TGTGCCAGCAGCGTCGGAAACACAGATACGCAGTATTTT
J: TRBJ1-1; D: .; V: TRBV5-5; size: few; CDR3: CASNLQAEAFF; DNA: TGTGCCAGCAACCTACAGGCTGAAGCTTTCTTT
J: TRBJ2-2; D: TRBD2; V: TRBV3-1; size: many; CDR3: CASSRFGLDFTGELFF; DNA: TGTGCCAGCAGCCGTTTCGGACTAGACTTCACCGGGGAGCTGTTTTTT
J: TRBJ1-5; D: .; V: TRBV4-3; size: few; CDR3: CASSQVLSGAQPQHF; DNA: TGCGCCAGCAGCCAAGTCCTAAGCGGGGCTCAGCCCCAGCATTTT
J: TRBJ2-6; D: .; V: TRBV5-1; size: many; CDR3: CASSLGSGANVLTF; DNA: TGTGCCAGCAGTTTGGGGTCTGGGGCCAACGTCCTGACTTTC
J: TRBJ1-5; D: TRBD1; V: TRBV5-1; size: few; CDR3: CASSLGQGNHQPQHF; DNA: TGCGCCAGCAGCCTCGGACAGGGCAATCATCAGCCCCAGCATTTT
J: TRBJ2-7; D: .; V: TRBV7-2; size: .; CDR3: CASSLESGRTYEQYF; DNA: TGTGCCAGCAGCTTAGAGTCAGGGCGAACCTACGAGCAGTACTTC
J: TRBJ1-4; D: .; V: TRBV7-9; size: few; CDR3: CASSLIRGEGEKLFF; DNA: TGTGCCAGCAGCTTAATTCGAGGGGAAGGTGAAAAACTGTTTTTT
J: TRBJ2-1; D: .; V: TRBV5-1; size: few; CDR3: CASSWLGGSYNEQFF; DNA: TGCGCCAGCAGCTGGCTAGGGGGCTCCTACAATGAGCAGTTCTTC
J: TRBJ2-3; D: TRBD2; V: TRBV5-4; size: few; CDR3: CASSPTAGVPTDTQYF; DNA: TGTGCCAGCAGCCCTACAGCGGGGGTGCCCACAGATACGCAGTATTTT
J: TRBJ2-7; D: .; V: TRBV15; size: .; CDR3: CATSSAASIYEQYF; DNA: TGTGCCACCAGCAGCGCAGCCTCCATCTACGAGCAGTACTTC
J: TRBJ1-5; D: .; V: TRBV11-3; size: .; CDR3: CASGRGDPPQPQHF; DNA: TGTGCCAGCGGTCGGGGGGACCCCCCTCAGCCCCAGCATTTT
J: TRBJ2-3; D: .; V: TRBV20-1; size: few; CDR3: CSARTRTGDTQYF; DNA: TGCAGTGCTAGAACTCGTACTGGGGATACGCAGTATTTT
J: TRBJ2-2; D: TRBD2; V: TRBV27; size: few; CDR3: CASQRGENTGELFF; DNA: TGTGCCAGTCAGCGGGGGGAGAACACCGGGGAGCTGTTTTTT
J: TRBJ2-7; D: TRBD1; V: TRBV4-1; size: .; CDR3: CASSQSPGQVGEQYF; DNA: TGCGCCAGCAGCCAATCCCCGGGACAGGTGGGCGAGCAGTACTTC
J: TRBJ2-3; D: TRBD2; V: TRBV7-9; size: .; CDR3: CASRDGLAGASTDTQYF; DNA: TGTGCCAGCAGAGATGGACTAGCGGGGGCAAGCACAGATACGCAGTATTTT
J: TRBJ2-3; D: .; V: TRBV5-6; size: few; CDR3: CASSFVSDTQYF; DNA: TGTGCCAGCAGCTTCGTCTCGGATACGCAGTATTTT
J: TRBJ2-2; D: .; V: TRBV6-6; size: few; CDR3: CASSYSILNTGELFF; DNA: TGTGCCAGCAGTTACTCGATCCTGAACACCGGGGAGCTGTTTTTT
J: TRBJ1-1; D: .; V: TRBV12-3/TRBV12-4; size: .; CDR3: CASSTQAGWNTEAFF; DNA: TGTGCCAGCAGTACCCAGGCGGGGTGGAACACTGAAGCTTTCTTT
J: TRBJ2-1; D: .; V: TRBV6-5; size: many; CDR3: CASSYRDIYNEQFF; DNA: TGTGCCAGCAGTTACCGGGACATCTACAATGAGCAGTTCTTC
J: TRBJ2-7; D: .; V: TRBV3-1; size: .; CDR3: CASSQDGLPYEQYF; DNA: TGTGCCAGCAGCCAAGACGGGCTTCCTTACGAGCAGTACTTC
J: TRBJ2-1; D: .; V: TRBV4-1; size: few; CDR3: CASSQKMSTSSYNEQFF; DNA: TGCGCCAGCAGCCAAAAAATGAGTACTAGCTCCTACAATGAGCAGTTCTTC
J: TRBJ2-7; D: .; V: TRBV9; size: few; CDR3: CASSFRDGGYEQYF; DNA: TGTGCCAGCAGCTTCCGGGACGGCGGATACGAGCAGTACTTC
J: TRBJ2-3; D: .; V: TRBV7-9; size: few; CDR3: CASSTRYLTDTQYF; DNA: TGTGCCAGCAGCACCCGTTACTTGACAGATACGCAGTATTTT
J: TRBJ1-2; D: .; V: TRBV6-2/TRBV6-3; size: few; CDR3: CASSYSEYGYTF; DNA: TGTGCCAGCAGTTACTCCGAGTATGGCTACACCTTC
J: TRBJ2-3; D: TRBD1; V: TRBV10-2; size: .; CDR3: CASRSGTGGNTQYF; DNA: TGCGCCAGCAGATCCGGGACAGGGGGGAATACGCAGTATTTT
J: TRBJ2-7; D: TRBD1; V: TRBV2; size: few; CDR3: CASSEVGQIKTYEQYF; DNA: TGTGCCAGCAGTGAAGTGGGACAGATCAAGACCTACGAGCAGTACTTC
J: TRBJ2-2; D: TRBD2; V: TRBV7-2; size: .; CDR3: CASSLSAGGPTGELFF; DNA: TGTGCCAGCAGCTTATCAGCGGGGGGGCCCACCGGGGAGCTGTTTTTT
J: TRBJ1-6; D: TRBD1; V: TRBV5-6; size: .; CDR3: CASSLDRATYNSPLHF; DNA: TGTGCCAGCAGCTTAGACAGGGCGACCTATAATTCACCCCTCCACTTT
J: TRBJ2-3; D: .; V: TRBV6-5; size: .; CDR3: CASSDTSRALGTDTQYF; DNA: TGTGCCAGCAGTGATACCTCCCGGGCCCTAGGCACAGATACGCAGTATTTT
J: TRBJ2-5; D: TRBD1; V: TRBV5-1; size: few; CDR3: CASSYFPGGSQETQYF; DNA: TGCGCCAGCAGCTATTTCCCAGGGGGCTCCCAAGAGACCCAGTACTTC
J: TRBJ2-7; D: TRBD1; V: TRBV29-1; size: .; CDR3: CSVHMGQGRYEQYF; DNA: TGCAGCGTCCACATGGGACAGGGGAGGTACGAGCAGTACTTC
J: TRBJ2-5; D: TRBD2; V: TRBV6-5; size: .; CDR3: CASSLGLGRGTQYF; DNA: TGTGCCAGCAGCCTGGGACTAGGGCGGGGGACCCAGTACTTC
J: TRBJ2-2; D: .; V: TRBV4-1; size: few; CDR3: CASSLLANTGELFF; DNA: TGCGCCAGCAGCCTCTTGGCGAACACCGGGGAGCTGTTTTTT
J: TRBJ1-6; D: .; V: TRBV19; size: few; CDR3: CASSIAWSYNSPLHF; DNA: TGTGCCAGTAGTATTGCTTGGTCCTATAATTCACCCCTCCACTTT
J: TRBJ1-1; D: .; V: TRBV3-1; size: .; CDR3: CASSQKGPYEAFF; DNA: TGTGCCAGCAGCCAAAAGGGGCCATATGAAGCTTTCTTT
J: TRBJ1-1; D: TRBD1; V: TRBV7-6; size: few; CDR3: CASILNPGTGGTEAFF; DNA: TGTGCCAGCATTCTGAATCCCGGGACAGGGGGGACTGAAGCTTTCTTT
J: TRBJ2-7; D: TRBD2; V: TRBV4-1; size: many; CDR3: CASSPQLAGYEQYF; DNA: TGCGCCAGCAGCCCACAACTAGCGGGGTACGAGCAGTACTTC
J: TRBJ2-1; D: .; V: TRBV29-1; size: few; CDR3: CSVEDLGNEQFF; DNA: TGCAGCGTTGAAGATCTTGGCAATGAGCAGTTCTTC
J: TRBJ1-1; D: TRBD1; V: TRBV5-1; size: few; CDR3: CASSQKIGAGGRTEAFF; DNA: TGCGCCAGCAGCCAGAAAATTGGGGCAGGGGGCAGAACTGAAGCTTTCTTT
J: TRBJ1-5; D: .; V: TRBV5-1; size: .; CDR3: CASSRGPGGNQPQHF; DNA: TGCGCCAGCAGCCGCGGCCCAGGGGGCAATCAGCCCCAGCATTTT
J: TRBJ2-1; D: .; V: TRBV6-2/TRBV6-3; size: few; CDR3: CASSYGGANEQFF; DNA: TGTGCCAGCAGTTACGGGGGGGCAAATGAGCAGTTCTTC
J: TRBJ2-3; D: TRBD2; V: TRBV27; size: .; CDR3: CASSFGGERYF; DNA: TGTGCCAGCAGTTTCGGGGGGGAGAGGTATTTT
J: TRBJ2-3; D: TRBD2; V: TRBV12-3/TRBV12-4; size: few; CDR3: CASSFHSGGATDTQYF; DNA: TGTGCCAGCAGTTTCCACAGCGGGGGGGCAACAGATACGCAGTATTTT
J: TRBJ2-1; D: TRBD1; V: TRBV4-1; size: few; CDR3: CASSHYPYGGQGYNEQFF; DNA: TGCGCCAGCAGCCACTACCCCTACGGGGGACAGGGGTACAATGAGCAGTTCTTC
J: TRBJ1-1; D: .; V: TRBV7-9; size: few; CDR3: CASSPLFDPREAFF; DNA: TGTGCCAGCAGCCCCCTCTTTGACCCTCGCGAGGCTTTCTTT
J: TRBJ2-7; D: TRBD1; V: TRBV4-1; size: few; CDR3: CASSQEGRGYEQYF; DNA: TGCGCCAGCAGCCAAGAAGGCAGGGGGTACGAGCAGTACTTC
J: TRBJ2-3; D: .; V: TRBV12-3/TRBV12-4; size: .; CDR3: CASSLALADTQYF; DNA: TGTGCCAGCAGTTTAGCCCTGGCAGATACGCAGTATTTT
J: TRBJ2-7; D: .; V: TRBV6-5; size: .; CDR3: CASSRSDEQYF; DNA: TGTGCCAGCAGCCGCTCGGACGAGCAGTACTTC
J: TRBJ1-2; D: .; V: TRBV6-2/TRBV6-3; size: .; CDR3: CASRGTSRRDYGYTF; DNA: TGTGCCAGCAGGGGGACATCACGTAGGGACTATGGCTACACCTTC
J: TRBJ2-2; D: TRBD2; V: TRBV29-1; size: few; CDR3: CSVSGLAENTGELFF; DNA: TGCAGCGTTTCCGGACTAGCGGAGAACACCGGGGAGCTGTTTTTT
J: TRBJ2-5; D: .; V: TRBV9; size: few; CDR3: CASSPQDLQETQYF; DNA: TGTGCCAGCAGCCCACAGGACCTTCAAGAGACCCAGTACTTC